This T cell receptor (beta chain) was retrieved from a study of type 1 regulatory T cells. Turning to the study itself: T-allo10 is an in vitro-generated, Tr1-enriched CD4 T cell product specific for alloantigen.

TCRdb reprocessed the reads via MiXCR and lists one record per CDR3 protein. In the table there are approximately 42,000 distinct CDR3 sequences, approximately 12% of which are singletons. Regarding the study as a whole: Type 1 regulatory T cells had a more restricted TCR repertoire than non-type 1 regulatory T cells.

This clonotype was counted at least ten times. The antigen is not known. This CDR3 contains 15 residues. Germline V gene lookup returns CDR1 DFQATT and CDR2 SNEGSKA (reference sequence). Trimming removed 3 bases from V and 4 bases from J, with 16 bases in between. The chain is built from TRBV20-1 and TRBJ1-5; no clear D. The receptor was isolated from a human donor in good health. The sequencing sample was made of cultured non-Tr1 T cells, either the whole culture or a sorted T cell fraction (not recorded which). Here the CDR3 DNA reads TGCAGTGCTAGTGGCCTAGGGCGGAAGAATCAGCCCCAGCATTTT. It translates to CSASGLGRKNQPQHF.